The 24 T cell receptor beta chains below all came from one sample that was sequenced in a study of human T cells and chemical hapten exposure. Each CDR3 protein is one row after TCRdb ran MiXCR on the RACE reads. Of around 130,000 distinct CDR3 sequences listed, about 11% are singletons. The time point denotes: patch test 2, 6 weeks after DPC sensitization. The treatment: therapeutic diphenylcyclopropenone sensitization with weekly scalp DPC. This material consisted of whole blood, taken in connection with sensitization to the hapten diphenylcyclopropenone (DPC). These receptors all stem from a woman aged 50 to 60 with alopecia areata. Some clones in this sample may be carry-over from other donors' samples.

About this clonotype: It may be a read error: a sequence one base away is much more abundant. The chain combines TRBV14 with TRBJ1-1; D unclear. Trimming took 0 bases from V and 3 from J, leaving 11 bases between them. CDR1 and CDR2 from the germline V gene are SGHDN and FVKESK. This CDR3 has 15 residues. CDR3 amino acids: CASSQDLTRDTEAFF. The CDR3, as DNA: TGTGCCAGCAGCCAAGATTTGACGCGTGACACTGAAGCTTTCTTT.

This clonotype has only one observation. The CDR3 nucleotides are TGTGCCAGCAGCTTGAACCCCCACAATGAGCAGTTCTTC. Its protein product is CASSLNPHNEQFF. The chain has TRBV5-6 and TRBJ2-1; D gene uncertain. Germline CDR1 and CDR2: SGHDT and YYEEEE. The CDR3 contains 13 residues. Trimming removed 1 base from V and 5 bases from J, with 7 bases in between.

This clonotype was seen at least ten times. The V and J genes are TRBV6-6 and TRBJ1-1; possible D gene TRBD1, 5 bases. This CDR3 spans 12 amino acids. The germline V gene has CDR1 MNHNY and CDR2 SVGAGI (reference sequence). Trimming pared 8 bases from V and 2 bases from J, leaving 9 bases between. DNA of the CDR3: TGTGCCAGCTCGACAGTTAACACTGAAGCTTTCTTT. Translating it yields CASSTVNTEAFF.

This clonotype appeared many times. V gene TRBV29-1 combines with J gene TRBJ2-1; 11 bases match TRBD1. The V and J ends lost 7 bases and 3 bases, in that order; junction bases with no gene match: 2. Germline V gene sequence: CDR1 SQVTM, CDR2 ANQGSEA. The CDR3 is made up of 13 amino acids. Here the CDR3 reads CSGGTGGYNEQFF. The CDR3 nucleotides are TGCAGCGGTGGGACAGGGGGCTACAATGAGCAGTTCTTC.

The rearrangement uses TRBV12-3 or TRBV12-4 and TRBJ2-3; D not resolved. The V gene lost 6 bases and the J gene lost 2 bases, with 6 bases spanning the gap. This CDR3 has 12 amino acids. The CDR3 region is CASSFATDTQYF. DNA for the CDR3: TGTGCCAGCAGCTTCGCCACAGATACGCAGTATTTT.

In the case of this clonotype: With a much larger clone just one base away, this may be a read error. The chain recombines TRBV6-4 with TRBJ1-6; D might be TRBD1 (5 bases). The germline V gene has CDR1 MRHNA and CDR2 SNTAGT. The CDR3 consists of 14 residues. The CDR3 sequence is CAGSAGTNQAPLHF. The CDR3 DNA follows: TGTGCCGGCAGCGCCGGGACCAACCAAGCACCCCTCCACTTT.

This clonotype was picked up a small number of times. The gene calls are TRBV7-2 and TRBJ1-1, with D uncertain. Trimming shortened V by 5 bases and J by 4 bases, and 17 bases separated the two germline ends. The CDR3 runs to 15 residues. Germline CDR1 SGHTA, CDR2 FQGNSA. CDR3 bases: TGTGCCAGCAGCCCCCAGACGGTGTCGGGCACTGAAGCTTTCTTT. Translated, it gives CASSPQTVSGTEAFF.

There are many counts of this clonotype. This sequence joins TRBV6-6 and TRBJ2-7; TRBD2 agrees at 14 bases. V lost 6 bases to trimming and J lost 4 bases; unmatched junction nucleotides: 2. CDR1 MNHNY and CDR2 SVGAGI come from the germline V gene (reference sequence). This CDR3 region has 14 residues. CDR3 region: CASRGTSGSYEQYF. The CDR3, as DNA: TGTGCCAGCAGAGGGACTAGCGGGAGTTACGAGCAGTACTTC.

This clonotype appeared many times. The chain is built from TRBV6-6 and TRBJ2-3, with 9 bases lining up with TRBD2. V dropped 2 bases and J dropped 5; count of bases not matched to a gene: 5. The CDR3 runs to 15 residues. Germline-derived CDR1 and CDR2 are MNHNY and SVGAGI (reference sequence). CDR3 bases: TGTGCCAGCAGTTACCCGGCGGGAGGGGTAGATACGCAGTATTTT. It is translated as CASSYPAGGVDTQYF.

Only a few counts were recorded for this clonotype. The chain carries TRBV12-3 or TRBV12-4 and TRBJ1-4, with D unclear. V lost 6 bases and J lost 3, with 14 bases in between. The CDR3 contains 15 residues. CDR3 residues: CASSSGNLANEKLFF. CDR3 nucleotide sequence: TGTGCCAGCAGCTCTGGAAACTTGGCTAATGAAAAACTGTTTTTT.

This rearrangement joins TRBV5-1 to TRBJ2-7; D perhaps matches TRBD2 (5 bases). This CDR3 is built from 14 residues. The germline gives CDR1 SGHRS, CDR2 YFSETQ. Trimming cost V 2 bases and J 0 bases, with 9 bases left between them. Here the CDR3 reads CASSLKSGSYEQYF. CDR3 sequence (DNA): TGCGCCAGCAGCTTAAAAAGCGGCTCCTACGAGCAGTACTTC.

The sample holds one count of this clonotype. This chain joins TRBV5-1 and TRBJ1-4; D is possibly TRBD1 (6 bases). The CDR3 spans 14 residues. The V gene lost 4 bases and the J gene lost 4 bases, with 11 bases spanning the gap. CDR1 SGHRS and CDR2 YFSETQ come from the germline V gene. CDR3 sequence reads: CASSVGAVNEKLFF. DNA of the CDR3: TGCGCCAGCAGCGTGGGGGCAGTTAATGAAAAACTGTTTTTT.

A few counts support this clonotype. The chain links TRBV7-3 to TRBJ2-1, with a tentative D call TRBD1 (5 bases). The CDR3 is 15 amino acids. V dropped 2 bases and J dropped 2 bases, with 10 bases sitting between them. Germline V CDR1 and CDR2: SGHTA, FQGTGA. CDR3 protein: CASSLEARAYNEQFF. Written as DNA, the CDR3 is TGTGCCAGCAGCTTAGAGGCCAGGGCCTACAATGAGCAGTTCTTC.

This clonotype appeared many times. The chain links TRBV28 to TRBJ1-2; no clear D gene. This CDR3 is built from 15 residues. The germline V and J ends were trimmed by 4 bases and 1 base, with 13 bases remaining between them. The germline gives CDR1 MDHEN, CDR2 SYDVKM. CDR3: CASSSGNGLNYGYTF. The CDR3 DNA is TGTGCCAGCAGTTCTGGGAACGGACTTAACTATGGCTACACCTTC.

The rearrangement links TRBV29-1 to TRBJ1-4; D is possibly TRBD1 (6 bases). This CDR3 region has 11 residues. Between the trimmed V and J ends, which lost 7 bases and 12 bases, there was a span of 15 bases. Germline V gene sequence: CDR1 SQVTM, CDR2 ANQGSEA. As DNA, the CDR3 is TGCAGCGCATCGACAGGTTCGGAACTGTTTTTT. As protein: CSASTGSELFF.

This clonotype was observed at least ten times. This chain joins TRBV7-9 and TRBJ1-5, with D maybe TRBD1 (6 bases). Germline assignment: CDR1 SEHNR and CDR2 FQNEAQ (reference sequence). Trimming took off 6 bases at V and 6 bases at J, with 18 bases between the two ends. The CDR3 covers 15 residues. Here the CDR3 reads CASSPLDRLVQPQHF. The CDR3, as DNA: TGTGCCAGCAGTCCCCTCGACAGGCTCGTTCAGCCCCAGCATTTT.

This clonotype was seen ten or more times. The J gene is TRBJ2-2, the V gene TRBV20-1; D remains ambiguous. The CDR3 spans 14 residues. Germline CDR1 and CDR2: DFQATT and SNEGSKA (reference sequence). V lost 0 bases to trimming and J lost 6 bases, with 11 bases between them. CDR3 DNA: TGCAGTGCTAGAGATTTTAGGCACTCCGGGGAGCTGTTTTTT. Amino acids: CSARDFRHSGELFF.

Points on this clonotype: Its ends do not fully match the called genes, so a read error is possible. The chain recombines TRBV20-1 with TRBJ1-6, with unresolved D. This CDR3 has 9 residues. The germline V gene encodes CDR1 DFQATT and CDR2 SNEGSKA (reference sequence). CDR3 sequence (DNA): TGCAGTGCTAGGGCGATGGACGTCTTT. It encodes CSARAMDVF.

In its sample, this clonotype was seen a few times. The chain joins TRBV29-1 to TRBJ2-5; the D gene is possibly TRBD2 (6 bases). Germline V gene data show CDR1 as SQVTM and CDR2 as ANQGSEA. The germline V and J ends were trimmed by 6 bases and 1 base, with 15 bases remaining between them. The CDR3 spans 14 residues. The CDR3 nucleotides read TGCAGCGTCCTAAGGGAGGTTTCCCAAGAGACCCAGTACTTC. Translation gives CSVLREVSQETQYF.

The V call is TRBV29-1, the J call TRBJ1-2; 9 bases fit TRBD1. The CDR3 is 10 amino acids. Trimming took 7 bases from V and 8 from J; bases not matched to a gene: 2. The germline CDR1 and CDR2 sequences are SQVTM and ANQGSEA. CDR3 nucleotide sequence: TGCAGCGCCGGGACAGGGGGCTACACCTTC. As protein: CSAGTGGYTF. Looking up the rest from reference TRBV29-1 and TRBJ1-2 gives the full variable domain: SAVISQKPSRDICQRGTSLTIQCQVDSQVTMMFWYRQQPGQSLTLIATANQGSEATYESGFVIDKFPISRPNLTFSTLTVSNMSPEDSSIYLCSAGTGGYTFGSGTRLTVV.

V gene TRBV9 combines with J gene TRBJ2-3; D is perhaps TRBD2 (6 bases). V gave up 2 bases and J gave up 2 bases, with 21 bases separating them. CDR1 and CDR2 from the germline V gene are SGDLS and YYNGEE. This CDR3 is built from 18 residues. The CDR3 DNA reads TGTGCCAGCAGCGTTGGGACTTCTCAGCGCCCCCCCACAGATACGCAGTATTTT. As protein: CASSVGTSQRPPTDTQYF.

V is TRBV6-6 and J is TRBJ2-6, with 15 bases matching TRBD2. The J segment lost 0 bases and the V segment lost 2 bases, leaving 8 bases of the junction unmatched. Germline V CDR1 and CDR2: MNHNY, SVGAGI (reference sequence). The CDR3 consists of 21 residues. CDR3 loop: CASSYQGTSGRHSSGANVLTF. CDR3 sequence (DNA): TGTGCCAGCAGTTACCAAGGGACTAGCGGGAGGCACAGCTCTGGGGCCAACGTCCTGACTTTC.

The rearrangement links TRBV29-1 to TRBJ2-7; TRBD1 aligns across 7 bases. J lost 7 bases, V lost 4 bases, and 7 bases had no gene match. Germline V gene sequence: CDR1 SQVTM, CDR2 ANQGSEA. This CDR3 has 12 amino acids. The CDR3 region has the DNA TGCAGCGTTGGGATCCCAGGGGGTGAGCAGTACTTC. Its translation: CSVGIPGGEQYF.

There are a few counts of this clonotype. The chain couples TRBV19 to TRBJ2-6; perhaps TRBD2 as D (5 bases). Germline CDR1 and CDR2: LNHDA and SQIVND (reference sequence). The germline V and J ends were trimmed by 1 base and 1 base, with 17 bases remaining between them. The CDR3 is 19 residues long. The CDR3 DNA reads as TGTGCCAGTAGTATAGGGGAAGTCCCCCGGGGTTCTGGGGCCAACGTCCTGACTTTC. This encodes CASSIGEVPRGSGANVLTF.